These 2 T cell receptor beta chains were all obtained from the same sample, sequenced in a study of regulatory T cells in long-lasting Graves disease. Construction of TCR beta libraries relied on iRepertoire HTBI primers and on Arm-PCR targeting CDR3 regions. In TCRdb, the multiplex PCR reads were re-called with MiXCR into one record per CDR3 protein. This repertoire shows about 420,000 distinct CDR3 sequences, about 20% found once; its top ten account for over 25%. The time point denotes: persistent/refractory GD, antithyroid drugs over 5 years with positive TRAb. After RNA was extracted from PBMCs, the TCR library was made from it. The material sequenced was peripheral blood mononuclear cells (PBMCs), taken when the disease was refractory, from a patient treated with antithyroid drugs. The receptors here all came from a female donor with Graves disease.

The chain employs TRBV19 and TRBJ1-1, with D maybe TRBD1 (5 bases). The CDR3 loop spans 18 amino acids. From germline, CDR1 is LNHDA and CDR2 SQIVND (reference sequence). Trimming removed 3 bases at V and 1 base at J, with 21 bases between. The CDR3 coding sequence is TGTGCCAGTAGTATTTACGCAGCCTTAACGAGGGGGAACACTGAAGCTTTCTTT. Translating it yields CASSIYAALTRGNTEAFF.

This clonotype was counted many times. The chain combines TRBV6-1 with TRBJ2-7; 8 bases line up with TRBD1. The length of the CDR3 is 13 residues. With 5 bases clipped from V and 6 bases from J, the junction kept 6 bases outside the gene matches. Germline-derived CDR1 and CDR2 are MNHNS and SASEGT. The DNA for the CDR3 is TGTGCCAGCAGTCCGACAGGGGTTGGCGAGCAGTACTTC. This encodes CASSPTGVGEQYF.